These 14 T cell receptor beta chains were sequenced from one sample in a study of T cell responses to AZD1222 COVID-19 vaccine. Only in-frame clones appear in the TCRdb table, and some are missing; sequencing was by immunoSEQ multiplex PCR. The sample shows about 200,000 clones, just over 90% of them seen only once. This specimen consisted of peripheral blood, obtained 28 days after the second AZD1222 dose. These receptors were taken from an adult who received the AZD1222 COVID-19 vaccine.

The rearrangement uses TRBV18 and TRBJ1-4; D remains unclear. Germline CDR1 and CDR2: KGHSH and LQKENI. The V end was cut by 5 bases, the J end by 7 bases, with 11 bases between. This CDR3 contains 13 residues. The CDR3 region has the DNA TGTGCCAGCTCAAGGCGAGAGGGTGAAAAACTGTTTTTT. Its translation is CASSRREGEKLFF.

The V call is TRBV18, the J call TRBJ1-1; D is undetermined. Deletions cut 1 base from V and 4 bases from J, with 16 bases between. Germline CDR1 is KGHSH and CDR2 is LQKENI. CDR3 length equals 16 residues. The CDR3 loop is CASSPLGDGFGTEAFF. The CDR3 nucleotides read TGTGCCAGCTCACCACTTGGAGACGGATTCGGCACTGAAGCTTTCTTT.

V usage is TRBV6-1 and J usage is TRBJ2-4, with D possibly matching TRBD1 (6 bases). Germline CDR1 and CDR2: MNHNS and SASEGT. V gave up 3 bases and J gave up 10 bases, with 16 bases separating them. There are 14 residues in the CDR3. CDR3 DNA: TGTGCCAGCAGTGATCCGTTCAGGGGTAGGATTCAGTACTTC. Its translation: CASSDPFRGRIQYF.

J is TRBJ2-5 and V is TRBV29-1, with D maybe TRBD1 (6 bases). Germline V gene sequence: CDR1 SQVTM, CDR2 ANQGSEA. V was clipped by 7 bases and J by 9 bases, with 12 bases between them. The CDR3 has 10 residues. The CDR3 DNA reads TGCAGCGCCGGTGGGGGCGCCCAGTACTTC. Translation: CSAGGGAQYF.

The V and J genes are TRBV28 and TRBJ1-5; D is ambiguous. Germline lookup yields CDR1 MDHEN and CDR2 SYDVKM. The CDR3 is 16 residues long. V lost 3 bases to trimming and J lost 0 bases, with 12 bases between them. The DNA for the CDR3 is TGTGCCAGCAGTTTTTTTAGGTCGTATAGCAATCAGCCCCAGCATTTT. It codes for CASSFFRSYSNQPQHF.

The CDR3 loop is CAWRGTTVPPGNTIYF. The CDR3 region has the DNA TGTGCCTGGAGGGGGACCACAGTTCCCCCTGGAAACACCATATATTTT. This chain connects TRBV30 to TRBJ1-3; maybe TRBD1 (5 bases). With 3 bases removed from V and 2 bases from J, the gap between germline ends came to 17 bases. The CDR3 runs to 16 residues. Germline values: CDR1 GTSNPN, CDR2 SVGIG (reference sequence).

The chain links TRBV7-3 to TRBJ2-2; perhaps TRBD2 as D (6 bases). V lost 4 bases and J 6 bases, leaving 15 bases between the germline ends. The CDR3 loop spans 15 amino acids. Germline CDR1 SGHTA, CDR2 FQGTGA. CDR3 residues: CASSYPGGGSGELFF. Written as DNA, the CDR3 is TGTGCCAGCAGCTACCCCGGGGGAGGATCCGGGGAGCTGTTTTTT.

This chain uses TRBV3-1 (or the pseudogene TRBV3-2) with TRBJ1-3; no definite D call. Trimming took off 0 bases at V and 4 bases at J, with 13 bases between the two ends. CDR1 LGHDT and CDR2 YNNKEL come from the germline V gene (reference sequence). The CDR3 loop spans 16 amino acids. The CDR3, as DNA: TGTGCCAGCAGCCAAGACCGTGGCATCGGCGGAAACACCATATATTTT. It codes for CASSQDRGIGGNTIYF.

The chain carries TRBV20-1 and TRBJ1-1; D gene uncertain. Germline assignment: CDR1 DFQATT and CDR2 SNEGSKA (reference sequence). There are 10 residues in the CDR3. V was trimmed by 8 bases and J by 5 bases, leaving 9 bases between them. This CDR3 is CSSTRTEAFF. CDR3 DNA: TGCAGTTCCACTAGGACTGAAGCTTTCTTT.

The V and J genes are TRBV5-1 and TRBJ1-2, with D possibly TRBD1 on 6 matching bases. The CDR3 runs to 19 residues. Deletions cut 0 bases from V and 8 bases from J, with 29 bases between. The V gene's germline CDR1 is SGHRS and CDR2 YFSETQ. In DNA, the CDR3 is TGCGCCAGCAGCTTGGCTTACAACACGCTCCCGCCTGGGGGGCGAGGCTACACCTTC. This translates into CASSLAYNTLPPGGRGYTF.

The chain uses TRBV3-1 (or the pseudogene TRBV3-2) and TRBJ1-2; 8 bases are a match to TRBD1. Germline-derived CDR1 and CDR2 are LGHDT and YNNKEL (reference sequence). V gave up 4 bases and J gave up 8 bases; unmatched junction bases: 9. The CDR3 sequence is 14 residues long. The CDR3 region has the DNA TGTGCCAGCAGCCCACCGGGACAGGCTAAAGGCTACACCTTC. Residues: CASSPPGQAKGYTF.

The sample holds one count of this clone. V gene TRBV10-3 combines with J gene TRBJ1-2, with D unclear. From germline, CDR1 is ENHRY and CDR2 SYGVKD. This CDR3 is built from 14 residues. V was pared by 3 bases and J by 4 bases, with 12 bases between. CDR3 loop: CAISDFQQTYGYTF. DNA of the CDR3: TGTGCCATCAGTGACTTTCAACAGACCTATGGCTACACCTTC.

The chain carries TRBV6-2 or TRBV6-3 and TRBJ2-1; D gene unclear. Germline CDR1 reads MNHEY; CDR2 reads SVGEGT. The V and J ends lost 5 bases and 10 bases respectively, with 12 bases between them. The CDR3 is made up of 12 amino acids. The CDR3 DNA reads TGTGCCAGCAGTCTTCAGAGTTTCGAGCAGTTCTTC. Translating gives CASSLQSFEQFF.

The J gene is TRBJ1-6, the V gene TRBV28; D uncertain. Trimming stripped 6 bases from V and 3 bases from J, with 15 bases between. The CDR3 has 16 residues. Germline CDR1 MDHEN, CDR2 SYDVKM. The DNA for the CDR3 is TGTGCCAGCAGCCAACAGAGAACTTACTATAATTCACCCCTCCACTTT. Translation: CASSQQRTYYNSPLHF. Variable domain in full (rest from reference TRBV28 and TRBJ1-6): DVKVTQSSRYLVKRTGEKVFLECVQDMDHENMFWYRQDPGLGLRLIYFSYDVKMKEKGDIPEGYSVSREKKERFSLILESASTNQTSMYLCASSQQRTYYNSPLHFGNGTRLTVT.